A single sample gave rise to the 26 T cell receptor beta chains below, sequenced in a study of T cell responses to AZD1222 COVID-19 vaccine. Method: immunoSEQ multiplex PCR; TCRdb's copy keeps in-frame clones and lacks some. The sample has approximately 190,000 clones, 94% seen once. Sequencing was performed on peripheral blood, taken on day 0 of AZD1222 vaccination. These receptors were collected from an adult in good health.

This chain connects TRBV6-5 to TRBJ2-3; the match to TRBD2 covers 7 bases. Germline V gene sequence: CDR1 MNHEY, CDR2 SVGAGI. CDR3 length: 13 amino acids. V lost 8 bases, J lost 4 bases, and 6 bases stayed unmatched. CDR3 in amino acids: CASRLALPDTQYF. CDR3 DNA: TGTGCCAGCCGACTAGCATTACCAGATACGCAGTATTTT.

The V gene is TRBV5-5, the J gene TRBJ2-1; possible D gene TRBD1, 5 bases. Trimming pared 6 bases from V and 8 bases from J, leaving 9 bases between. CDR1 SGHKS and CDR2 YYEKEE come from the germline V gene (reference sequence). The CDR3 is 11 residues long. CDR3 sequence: CASNRGDEQFF. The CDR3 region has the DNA TGTGCCAGCAATAGGGGTGATGAGCAGTTCTTC.

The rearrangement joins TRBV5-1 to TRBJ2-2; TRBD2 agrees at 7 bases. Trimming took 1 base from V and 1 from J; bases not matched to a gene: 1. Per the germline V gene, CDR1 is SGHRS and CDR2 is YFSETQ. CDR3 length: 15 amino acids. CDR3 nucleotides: TGCGCCAGCAGCTTGATAGCGGGGAACACCGGGGAGCTGTTTTTT. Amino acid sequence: CASSLIAGNTGELFF. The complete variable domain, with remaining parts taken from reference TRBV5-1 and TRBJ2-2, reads KAGVTQTPRYLIKTRGQQVTLSCSPISGHRSVSWYQQTPGQGLQFLFEYFSETQRNKGNFPGRFSGRQFSNSRSEMNVSTLELGDSALYLCASSLIAGNTGELFFGEGSRLTVL.

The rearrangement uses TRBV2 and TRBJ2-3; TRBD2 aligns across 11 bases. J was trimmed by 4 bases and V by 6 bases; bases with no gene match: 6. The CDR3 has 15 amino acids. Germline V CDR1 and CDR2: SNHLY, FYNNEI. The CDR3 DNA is TGTGCCAGCAGCACACTAGCGGGAGTCCCAGATACGCAGTATTTT. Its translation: CASSTLAGVPDTQYF.

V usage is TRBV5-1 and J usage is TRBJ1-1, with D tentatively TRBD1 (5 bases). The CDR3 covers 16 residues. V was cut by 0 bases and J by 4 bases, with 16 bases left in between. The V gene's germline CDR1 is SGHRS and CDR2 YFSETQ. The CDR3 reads CASSLVQGGRGTEAFF. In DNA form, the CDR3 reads TGCGCCAGCAGCTTGGTTCAGGGAGGTAGAGGCACTGAAGCTTTCTTT.

CDR3 amino acids: CASSAQGPHYNEQFF. In nucleotides, the CDR3 is TGCGCCAGCAGCGCACAGGGACCCCATTACAATGAGCAGTTCTTC. The chain employs TRBV4-1 and TRBJ2-1; tentative D call: TRBD1 (6 bases). Germline V gene lookup returns CDR1 MGHRA and CDR2 YSYEKL. V was clipped by 5 bases and J by 4 bases, with 15 bases between them. The CDR3 is 15 residues long.

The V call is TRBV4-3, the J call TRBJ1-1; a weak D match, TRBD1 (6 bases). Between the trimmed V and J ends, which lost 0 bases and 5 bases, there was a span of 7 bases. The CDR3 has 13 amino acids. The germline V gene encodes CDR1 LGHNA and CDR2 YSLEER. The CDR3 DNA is TGCGCCAGCAGCCAAGAAGGGGGGACTGAAGCTTTCTTT. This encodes CASSQEGGTEAFF.

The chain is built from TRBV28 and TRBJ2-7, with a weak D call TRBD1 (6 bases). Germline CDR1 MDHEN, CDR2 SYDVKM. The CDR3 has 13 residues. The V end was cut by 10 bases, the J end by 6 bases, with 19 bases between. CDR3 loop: CATRVTPGAEQYF. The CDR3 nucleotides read TGTGCCACCAGGGTGACCCCAGGGGCCGAGCAGTACTTC.

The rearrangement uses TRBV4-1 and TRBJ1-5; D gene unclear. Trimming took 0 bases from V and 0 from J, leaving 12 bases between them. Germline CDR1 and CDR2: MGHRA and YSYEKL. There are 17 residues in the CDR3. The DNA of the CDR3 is TGCGCCAGCAGCCAAGACCCGAGAGGGTATAGCAATCAGCCCCAGCATTTT. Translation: CASSQDPRGYSNQPQHF.

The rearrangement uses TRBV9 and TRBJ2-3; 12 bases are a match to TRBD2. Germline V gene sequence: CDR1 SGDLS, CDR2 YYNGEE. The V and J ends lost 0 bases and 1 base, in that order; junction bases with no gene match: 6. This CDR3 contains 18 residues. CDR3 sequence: CASSVELAGGWGTDTQYF. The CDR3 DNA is TGTGCCAGCAGCGTAGAGCTAGCGGGAGGGTGGGGCACAGATACGCAGTATTTT.

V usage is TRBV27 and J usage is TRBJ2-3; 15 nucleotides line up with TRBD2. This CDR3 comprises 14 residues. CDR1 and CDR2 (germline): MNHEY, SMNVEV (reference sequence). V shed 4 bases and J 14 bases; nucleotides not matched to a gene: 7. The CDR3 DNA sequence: TGTGCCAGCAGTTCGGGACTAGCGGGAGGAGGGGCGTATTTT. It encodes CASSSGLAGGGAYF.

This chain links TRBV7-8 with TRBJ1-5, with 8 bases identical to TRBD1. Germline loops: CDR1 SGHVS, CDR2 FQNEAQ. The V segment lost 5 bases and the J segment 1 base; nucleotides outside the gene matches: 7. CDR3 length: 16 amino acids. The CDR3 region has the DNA TGTGCCAGCAGCCCCCAGGGGGCCGTAAGCAATCAGCCCCAGCATTTT. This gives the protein CASSPQGAVSNQPQHF.

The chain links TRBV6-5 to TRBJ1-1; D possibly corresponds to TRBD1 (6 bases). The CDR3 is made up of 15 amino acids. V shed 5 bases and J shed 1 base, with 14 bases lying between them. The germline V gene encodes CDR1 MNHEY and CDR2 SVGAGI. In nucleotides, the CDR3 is TGTGCCAGCAGTCTGACAGGACTCGGGAACACTGAAGCTTTCTTT. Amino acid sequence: CASSLTGLGNTEAFF.

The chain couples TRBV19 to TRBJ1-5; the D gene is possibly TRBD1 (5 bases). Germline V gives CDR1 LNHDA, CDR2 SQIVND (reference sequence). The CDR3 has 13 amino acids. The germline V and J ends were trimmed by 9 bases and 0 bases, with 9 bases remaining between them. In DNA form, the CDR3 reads TGTGCCAGCATGACAGCTAGCAATCAGCCCCAGCATTTT. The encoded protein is CASMTASNQPQHF.

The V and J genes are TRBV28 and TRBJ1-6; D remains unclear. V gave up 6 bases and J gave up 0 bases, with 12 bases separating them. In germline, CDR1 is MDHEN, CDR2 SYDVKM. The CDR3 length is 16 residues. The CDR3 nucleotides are TGTGCCAGCAGCCAAACTAAGAGCTCCTATAATTCACCCCTCCACTTT. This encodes CASSQTKSSYNSPLHF.

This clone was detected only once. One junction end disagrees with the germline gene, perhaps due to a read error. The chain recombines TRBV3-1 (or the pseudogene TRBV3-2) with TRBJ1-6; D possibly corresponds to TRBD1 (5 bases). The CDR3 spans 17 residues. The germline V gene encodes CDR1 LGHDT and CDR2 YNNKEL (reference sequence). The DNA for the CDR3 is TGTGCCAGCCGCCAAATTCGAGGGGTCGGATATAATTCACCCCTCCACTTT. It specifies CASRQIRGVGYNSPLHF.

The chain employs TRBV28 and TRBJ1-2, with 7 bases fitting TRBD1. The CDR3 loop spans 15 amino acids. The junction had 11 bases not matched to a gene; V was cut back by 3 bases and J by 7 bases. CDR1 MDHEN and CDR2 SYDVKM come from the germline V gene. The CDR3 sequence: CASSLPGQRWGGYTF. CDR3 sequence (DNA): TGTGCCAGCAGTTTGCCGGGACAGAGATGGGGTGGCTACACCTTC.

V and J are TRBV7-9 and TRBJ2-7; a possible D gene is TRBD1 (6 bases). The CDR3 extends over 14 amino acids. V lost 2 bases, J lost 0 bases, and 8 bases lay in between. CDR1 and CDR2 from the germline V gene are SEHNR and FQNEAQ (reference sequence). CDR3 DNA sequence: TGTGCCAGCAGCTTAAGGACAGTCTCCTACGAGCAGTACTTC. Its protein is CASSLRTVSYEQYF.

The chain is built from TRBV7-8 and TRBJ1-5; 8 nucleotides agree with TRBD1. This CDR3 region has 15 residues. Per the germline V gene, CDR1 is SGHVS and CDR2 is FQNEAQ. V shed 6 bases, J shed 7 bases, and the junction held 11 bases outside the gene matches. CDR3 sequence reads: CASSSLDREQQPQHF. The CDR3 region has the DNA TGTGCCAGCAGTTCTCTGGACAGGGAACAACAGCCCCAGCATTTT.

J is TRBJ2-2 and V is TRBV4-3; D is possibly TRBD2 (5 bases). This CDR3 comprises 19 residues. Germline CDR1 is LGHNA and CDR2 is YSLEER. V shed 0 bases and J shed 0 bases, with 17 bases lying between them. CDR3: CASSQDHPGIRSNTGELFF. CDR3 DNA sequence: TGCGCCAGCAGCCAAGATCATCCCGGGATACGTTCGAACACCGGGGAGCTGTTTTTT.

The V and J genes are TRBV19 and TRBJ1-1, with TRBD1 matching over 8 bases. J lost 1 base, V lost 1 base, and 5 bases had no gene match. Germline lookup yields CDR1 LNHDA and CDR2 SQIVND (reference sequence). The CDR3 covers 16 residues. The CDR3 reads CASSIGDRLRNTEAFF. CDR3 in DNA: TGTGCCAGTAGTATAGGGGACAGGCTCCGGAACACTGAAGCTTTCTTT.

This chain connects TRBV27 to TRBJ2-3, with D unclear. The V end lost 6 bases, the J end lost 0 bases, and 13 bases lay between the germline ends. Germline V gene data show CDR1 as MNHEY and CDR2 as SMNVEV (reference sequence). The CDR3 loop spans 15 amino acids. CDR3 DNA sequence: TGTGCCAGCAGCCCCGTGGAGCTAAGCACAGATACGCAGTATTTT. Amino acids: CASSPVELSTDTQYF.

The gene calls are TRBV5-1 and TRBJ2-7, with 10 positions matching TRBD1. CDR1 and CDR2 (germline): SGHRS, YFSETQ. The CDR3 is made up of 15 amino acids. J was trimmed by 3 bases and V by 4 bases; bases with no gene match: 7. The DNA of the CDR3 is TGCGCCAGCAGCACCGGGACAGGGGTGATCTACGAGCAGTACTTC. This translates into CASSTGTGVIYEQYF.

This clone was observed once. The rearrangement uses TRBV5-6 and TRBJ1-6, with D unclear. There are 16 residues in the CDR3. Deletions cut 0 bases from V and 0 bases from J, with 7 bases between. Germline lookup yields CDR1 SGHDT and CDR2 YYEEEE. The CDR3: CASSLDPYSYNSPLHF. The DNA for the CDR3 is TGTGCCAGCAGCTTGGATCCGTACTCCTATAATTCACCCCTCCACTTT.

CDR3 DNA: TGCGCCAGCAGCTTACCCTCCATGGTAGCGGGATGGGGAGAGACCCAGTACTTC. It codes for CASSLPSMVAGWGETQYF. The chain carries TRBV5-1 and TRBJ2-5; TRBD2 agrees at 8 bases. The V and J ends lost 2 bases and 4 bases, in that order; junction bases with no gene match: 16. The germline CDR1 and CDR2 sequences are SGHRS and YFSETQ. The CDR3 loop spans 18 amino acids.

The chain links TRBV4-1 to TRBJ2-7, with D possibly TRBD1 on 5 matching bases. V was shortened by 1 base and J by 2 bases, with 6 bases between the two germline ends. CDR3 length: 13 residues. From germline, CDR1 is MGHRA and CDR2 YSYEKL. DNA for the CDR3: TGCGCCAGCAGCCAAGTAGGGGCCTACGAGCAGTACTTC. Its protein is CASSQVGAYEQYF.